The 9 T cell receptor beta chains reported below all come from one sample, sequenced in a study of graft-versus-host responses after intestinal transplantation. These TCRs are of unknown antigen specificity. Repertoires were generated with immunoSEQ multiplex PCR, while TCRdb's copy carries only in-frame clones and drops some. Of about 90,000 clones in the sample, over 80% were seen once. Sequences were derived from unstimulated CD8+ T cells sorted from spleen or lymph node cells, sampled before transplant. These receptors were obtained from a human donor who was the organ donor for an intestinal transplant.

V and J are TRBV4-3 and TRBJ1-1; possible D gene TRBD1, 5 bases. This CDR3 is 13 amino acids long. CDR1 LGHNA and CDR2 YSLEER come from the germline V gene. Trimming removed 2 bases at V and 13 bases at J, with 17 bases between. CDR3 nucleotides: TGCGCCAGCAGCCAATCCGGGGGACCCTCATTTTTCTTT. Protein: CASSQSGGPSFFF.

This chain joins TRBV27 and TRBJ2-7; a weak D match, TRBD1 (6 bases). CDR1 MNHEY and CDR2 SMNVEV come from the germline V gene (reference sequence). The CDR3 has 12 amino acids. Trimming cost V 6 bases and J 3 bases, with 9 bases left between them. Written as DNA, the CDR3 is TGTGCCAGCAGGGGGGCCCACTACGAGCAGTACTTC. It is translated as CASRGAHYEQYF.

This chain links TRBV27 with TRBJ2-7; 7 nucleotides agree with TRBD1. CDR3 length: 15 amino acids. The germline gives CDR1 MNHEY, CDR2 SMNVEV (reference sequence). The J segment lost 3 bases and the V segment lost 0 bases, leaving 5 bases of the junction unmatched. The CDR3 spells CASSLSGRGSYEQYF. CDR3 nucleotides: TGTGCCAGCAGTTTATCAGGCAGGGGGAGCTACGAGCAGTACTTC.

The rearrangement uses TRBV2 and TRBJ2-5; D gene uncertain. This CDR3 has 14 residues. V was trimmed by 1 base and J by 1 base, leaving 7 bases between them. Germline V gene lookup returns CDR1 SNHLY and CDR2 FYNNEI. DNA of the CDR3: TGTGCCAGCAGTGAAGGCTACGGCCAAGAGACCCAGTACTTC. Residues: CASSEGYGQETQYF. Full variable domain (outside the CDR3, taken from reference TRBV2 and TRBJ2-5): EPEVTQTPSHQVTQMGQEVILRCVPISNHLYFYWYRQILGQKVEFLVSFYNNEISEKSEIFDDQFSVERPDGSNFTLKIRSTKLEDSAMYFCASSEGYGQETQYFGPGTRLLVL.

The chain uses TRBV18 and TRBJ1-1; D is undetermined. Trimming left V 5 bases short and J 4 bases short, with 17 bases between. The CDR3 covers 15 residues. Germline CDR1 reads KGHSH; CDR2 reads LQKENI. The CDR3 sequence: CASSMSREVRTEAFF. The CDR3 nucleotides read TGTGCCAGCTCAATGAGCCGGGAAGTTCGCACTGAAGCTTTCTTT.

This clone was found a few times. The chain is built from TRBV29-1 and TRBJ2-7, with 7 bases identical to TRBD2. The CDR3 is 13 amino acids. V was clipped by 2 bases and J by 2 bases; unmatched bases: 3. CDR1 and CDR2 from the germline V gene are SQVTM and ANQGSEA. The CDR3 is CSVEWGGTYEQYF. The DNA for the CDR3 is TGCAGCGTTGAATGGGGGGGAACCTACGAGCAGTACTTC.

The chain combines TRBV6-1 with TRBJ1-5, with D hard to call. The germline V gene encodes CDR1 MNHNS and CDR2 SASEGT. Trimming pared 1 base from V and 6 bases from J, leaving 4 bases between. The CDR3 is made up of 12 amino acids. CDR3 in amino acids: CASSEGSQPQHF. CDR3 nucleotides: TGTGCCAGCAGTGAAGGGAGTCAGCCCCAGCATTTT.

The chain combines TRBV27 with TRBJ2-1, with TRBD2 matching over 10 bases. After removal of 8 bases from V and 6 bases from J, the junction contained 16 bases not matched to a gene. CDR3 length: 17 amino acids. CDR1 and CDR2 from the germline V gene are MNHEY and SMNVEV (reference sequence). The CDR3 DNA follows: TGTGCCAGCGGGGTGGGGGCCGGGACTAGCGCACCCAATGAGCAGTTCTTC. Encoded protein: CASGVGAGTSAPNEQFF.

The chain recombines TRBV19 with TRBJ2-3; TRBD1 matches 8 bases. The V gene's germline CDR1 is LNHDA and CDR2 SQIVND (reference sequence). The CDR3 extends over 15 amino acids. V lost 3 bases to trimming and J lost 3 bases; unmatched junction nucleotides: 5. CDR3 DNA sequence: TGTGCCAGTAGTATGATTCAGGGGGCAACAGATACGCAGTATTTT. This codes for CASSMIQGATDTQYF.